Presented here are 22 T cell receptor beta chains from one specimen sequenced in a study of regulatory T cells in long-lasting Graves disease. As for time point: newly diagnosed GD, antithyroid drugs for less than 3 months. From RNA extracted from PBMCs, the TCR library was made. TCR beta libraries were built with iRepertoire HTBI primers and Arm-PCR of CDR3 regions. TCRdb used MiXCR to reprocess the multiplex PCR reads, holding one entry per CDR3 protein. Of about 400,000 distinct CDR3 sequences in the sample, about 15% were seen once. This sample was also put to use in a study of T cells in Graves' hyperthyroidism and ophthalmopathy.

The sample was peripheral blood mononuclear cells (PBMCs), taken at new diagnosis, from a patient treated with antithyroid drugs. Every receptor here comes from a woman aged 40 to 50 with Graves disease.

This clonotype has more than one count but fewer than ten. J is TRBJ2-7 and V is TRBV20-1; D unresolved. Germline CDR1 reads DFQATT; CDR2 reads SNEGSKA (reference sequence). This CDR3 region has 12 residues. Trimming cost V 1 base and J 6 bases, with 10 bases left between them. CDR3 in DNA: TGCAGTGCTAGAGCTCTACTCTCCGAGCAGTACTTC. Its protein product is CSARALLSEQYF.

There are many counts of this clonotype. The genes are TRBV19 and TRBJ2-7, with a weak D call TRBD1 (6 bases). Germline values: CDR1 LNHDA, CDR2 SQIVND (reference sequence). The CDR3 length is 14 residues. Trimming shortened V by 4 bases and J by 5 bases, and 15 bases separated the two germline ends. DNA of the CDR3: TGTGCCAGTAGTAAGAACAGGGAGCTTAACGAGCAGTACTTC. It specifies CASSKNRELNEQYF.

The chain joins TRBV27 to TRBJ1-1, with D hard to call. In germline, CDR1 is MNHEY, CDR2 SMNVEV (reference sequence). Trimming took 5 bases from V and 1 from J, leaving 11 bases between them. The CDR3 has 14 amino acids. CDR3 sequence reads: CASSRYQTNTEAFF. The CDR3 nucleotides read TGTGCCAGCAGTCGTTATCAGACGAACACTGAAGCTTTCTTT.

This clonotype was counted at least ten times. V gene TRBV20-1 combines with J gene TRBJ2-7; 11 bases align to TRBD1. The CDR3 length is 14 residues. Germline V gene data show CDR1 as DFQATT and CDR2 as SNEGSKA (reference sequence). Trimming removed 3 bases from V and 3 bases from J; junction bases left unmatched: 4. CDR3 sequence (DNA): TGCAGTGCTAGTGTAGGGACAGGGGGCTACGAGCAGTACTTC. Translating gives CSASVGTGGYEQYF.

The table lists this clonotype with a few counts. This may be a read error: a much more frequent sequence differs by one nucleotide. The chain links TRBV28 to TRBJ2-7; D is perhaps TRBD1 or TRBD2 (5 bases each). CDR3 length: 16 amino acids. Germline CDR1 reads MDHEN; CDR2 reads SYDVKM. Here the CDR3 DNA reads TGTGCCAGCGGTTTGTCGCTCACGAGGGGCACCTACGAGCAGTACTTC. As protein: CASGLSLTRGTYEQYF.

This clonotype was recorded at least ten times. J is TRBJ2-7 and V is TRBV27; 12 bases agree with TRBD2. The CDR3 covers 17 residues. From germline, CDR1 is MNHEY and CDR2 SMNVEV (reference sequence). Losses at the gene ends were 5 bases for V and 5 bases for J; bases not matched to a gene: 13. The CDR3 nucleotides are TGTGCCAGCAGTGTGACTAGCGGGAGCCACGGCTACAACGAGCAGTACTTC. As protein: CASSVTSGSHGYNEQYF.

This clonotype occurred many times. V gene TRBV19 combines with J gene TRBJ2-7; TRBD1 agrees at 8 bases. J was trimmed by 5 bases and V by 7 bases; bases with no gene match: 10. CDR1 is LNHDA and CDR2 is SQIVND in the germline V gene (reference sequence). The CDR3 is made up of 14 amino acids. CDR3 in amino acids: CASNPDRVRNEQYF. CDR3 DNA: TGTGCCAGTAATCCGGACAGGGTGAGGAACGAGCAGTACTTC.

This clonotype was seen repeatedly, ten times or more. The V and J genes are TRBV28 and TRBJ2-7, with D hard to call. V lost 6 bases and J 4 bases, leaving 10 bases between the germline ends. CDR1 and CDR2 from the germline V gene are MDHEN and SYDVKM. The CDR3 extends over 12 amino acids. Here the CDR3 reads CASSRSFYEQYF. As DNA, the CDR3 is TGTGCCAGCAGCCGCAGTTTTTACGAGCAGTACTTC.

This clonotype has a count of ten or more. V and J are TRBV24-1 and TRBJ2-3; no definite D call. This CDR3 region has 13 residues. Germline V CDR1 and CDR2: KGHDR, SFDVKD. V was clipped by 2 bases and J by 0 bases, with 2 bases between them. CDR3 loop: CATSDSSTDTQYF. The CDR3 DNA sequence: TGTGCCACCAGTGATTCCAGCACAGATACGCAGTATTTT.

The genes are TRBV3-1 and TRBJ1-5; TRBD1 is a possible D gene (6 bases). The CDR3 sequence is 14 residues long. CDR1 LGHDT and CDR2 YNNKEL come from the germline V gene (reference sequence). V shed 4 bases and J shed 4 bases, with 11 bases lying between them. This CDR3 is CASSPGAINQPQHF. In nucleotides, the CDR3 is TGTGCCAGCAGCCCGGGGGCAATAAATCAGCCCCAGCATTTT.

This clonotype was counted many times. The rearrangement uses TRBV7-9 and TRBJ1-4; no firm D call. Trimming stripped 3 bases from V and 4 bases from J, with 15 bases between. The CDR3 covers 16 residues. The germline V gene has CDR1 SEHNR and CDR2 FQNEAQ (reference sequence). CDR3 loop: CASSFLVGQLNEKLFF. In DNA form, the CDR3 reads TGTGCCAGCAGCTTCTTGGTAGGGCAGCTTAATGAAAAACTGTTTTTT.

There are many counts of this clonotype. V gene TRBV7-2 combines with J gene TRBJ2-1; 9 bases line up with TRBD2. Per germline, CDR1 SGHTA and CDR2 FQGNSA. The CDR3 has 15 amino acids. V dropped 4 bases and J dropped 6; count of bases not matched to a gene: 7. CDR3 in amino acids: CASSSFAGGGNEQFF. As DNA, the CDR3 is TGTGCCAGCAGCTCTTTTGCGGGAGGGGGCAATGAGCAGTTCTTC.

In this sample, this clonotype turned up many times. V and J are TRBV20-1 and TRBJ1-4, with D uncertain. The V gene's germline CDR1 is DFQATT and CDR2 SNEGSKA (reference sequence). V was shortened by 6 bases and J by 7 bases, with 18 bases between the two germline ends. This CDR3 has 14 amino acids. The CDR3 DNA is TGCAGTGCCCCAAAGGAGATTGGAGGTGAAAAACTGTTTTTT. Encoded protein: CSAPKEIGGEKLFF.

A remark on this clonotype: It is likely a read error: a sequence one base away is far more abundant. The chain is built from TRBV7-3 and TRBJ2-7; perhaps D is TRBD1 or TRBD2 (6 bases each). V lost 2 bases and J lost 0, with 17 bases in between. CDR1 is SGHTA and CDR2 is FQGTGA in the germline V gene. This CDR3 has 17 residues. Here the CDR3 reads CASSLEGGGGSSYEQYF. DNA for the CDR3: TGTGCCAGCAGCTTAGAAGGGGGAGGAGGAAGCTCCTACGAGCAGTACTTC.

This clonotype was recorded only once. Since a far larger clone is one base different, this is likely a read error. The chain employs TRBV2 and TRBJ2-5; D possibly matches TRBD1 or TRBD2 (6 bases each). The DNA end is more similar to TRBJ2-1, so the J call may be wrong. The germline V gene encodes CDR1 SNHLY and CDR2 FYNNEI. The CDR3 is 14 amino acids. The DNA for the CDR3 is TGTGTCAGCACCTTAGGAGGGACATTCAATGAGCAGTTCTTC. Residues: CVSTLGGTFNEQFF.

This clonotype has ten or more counts. The V gene is TRBV10-2, the J gene TRBJ2-6, with 8 bases matching TRBD1. Per germline, CDR1 WSHSY and CDR2 SAAADI. V was clipped by 8 bases and J by 2 bases; unmatched bases: 11. There are 17 residues in the CDR3. The CDR3 region has the DNA TGCGCCAGCCAGGATTGGACAGGGCGAGCTGGGGCCAACGTCCTGACTTTC. Amino acid sequence: CASQDWTGRAGANVLTF.

A single count supports this clonotype. The rearrangement joins TRBV12-3 or TRBV12-4 to TRBJ1-4; D remains unclear. This CDR3 is built from 16 residues. Trimming took off 6 bases at V and 3 bases at J, with 17 bases between the two ends. In DNA, the CDR3 is TGTGCCAGCAGCCGAGTTACAGCGGGTCCTAATGAAAAACTGTTTTTT. Amino acid sequence: CASSRVTAGPNEKLFF.

This clonotype has more than one count but fewer than ten. The chain joins TRBV11-3 to TRBJ2-4; a weak D match, TRBD2 (5 bases). Germline values: CDR1 SGHNT, CDR2 YENEEA. V was pared by 1 base and J by 7 bases, with 11 bases between. The CDR3 totals 14 residues. CDR3 sequence reads: CASSLGSEENIQYF. The CDR3 DNA follows: TGTGCCAGCAGCTTAGGGTCGGAGGAGAACATTCAGTACTTC.

This clonotype was found many times. The V and J genes are TRBV13 and TRBJ2-7, with 10 nucleotides matching TRBD2. This CDR3 is 14 amino acids long. Germline CDR1 is PRHDT and CDR2 is FYEKMQ (reference sequence). With 8 bases clipped from V and 2 bases from J, the junction kept 6 bases outside the gene matches. CDR3 sequence (DNA): TGTGCCAGCCTTACTAGCGGGGCAACCTACGAGCAGTACTTC. As protein: CASLTSGATYEQYF.

This clonotype was detected many times. The chain links TRBV30 to TRBJ2-1; 7 positions match TRBD1. With 1 base clipped from V and 0 bases from J, the junction kept 6 bases outside the gene matches. The CDR3 sequence is 16 residues long. CDR1 is GTSNPN, CDR2 SVGIG, per germline (reference sequence). The CDR3 sequence is CAWSGYRGSSYNEQFF. The CDR3 DNA follows: TGTGCCTGGAGTGGTTACAGGGGAAGCTCCTACAATGAGCAGTTCTTC. Filled out from reference TRBV30 and TRBJ2-1, the complete variable domain reads SQTIHQWPATLVQPVGSPLSLECTVEGTSNPNLYWYRQAAGRGLQLLFYSVGIGQISSEVPQNLSASRPQDRQFILSSKKLLLSDSGFYLCAWSGYRGSSYNEQFFGPGTRLTVL.

This clonotype was observed at least ten times. The chain is built from TRBV11-2 and TRBJ2-1, with D tentatively TRBD2 (7 bases). The germline V gene encodes CDR1 SGHAT and CDR2 FQNNGV. Deletions cut 7 bases from V and 6 bases from J, with 16 bases between. This CDR3 is 14 amino acids long. CDR3 loop: CASIMGASGNEQFF. In DNA form, the CDR3 reads TGTGCCAGCATCATGGGGGCTAGCGGCAATGAGCAGTTCTTC.

This clonotype showed up just a few times. It may be a read error: a sequence one base away is much more abundant. The J gene is TRBJ2-3, the V gene TRBV28; D remains unclear. Germline-derived CDR1 and CDR2 are MDHEN and SYDVKM. This CDR3 contains 14 residues. The CDR3 DNA sequence: TGTGCCAACAGTTCACATTACCGCACAGATACGCAGTATTTT. As protein: CANSSHYRTDTQYF.